This T cell receptor (beta chain) was retrieved from a study of vaccination effects on CD4 cells after COVID-19. In the study overall: Every participant took two doses of the BNT162b2 or mRNA-1273 vaccine.

CDR1 KGHSH and CDR2 LQKENI come from the germline V gene. The CDR3 length is 13 residues. V shed 2 bases and J shed 2 bases, with 4 bases lying between them. Sequencing followed a ViraFEST assay step that expanded antigen-specific CD4+ T cells with viral peptide pools. Researchers isolated CD4+ T cells once approximately ten days of culture had elapsed. Some clones are missing from TCRdb's copy, which holds only in-frame ones; the method was immunoSEQ multiplex PCR. The data hold about 79,000 clones, with approximately 74% observed a single time. Worth noting for this clone: Its antigen is currently unknown.

The sequencing here drew on CD4+ T cells from PBMCs cultured with HCoV-229E spike peptides, taken before COVID-19 vaccination. This rearrangement joins TRBV18 to TRBJ1-5; the D is unclear. The TCR comes from a human donor who received a COVID-19 vaccine. CDR3 in amino acids: CASSPGGNQPQHF. CDR3 coding DNA: TGTGCCAGCTCACCAGGGGGCAATCAGCCCCAGCATTTT.